Each of the 30 T cell receptor beta chains below was sequenced from the same sample in a study of T cell responses to AZD1222 COVID-19 vaccine. Clones were sequenced by immunoSEQ multiplex PCR, and TCRdb holds only the in-frame ones, with some missing. In the table there are 100,000 to 140,000 clones, roughly 87% of which are singletons. The material was peripheral blood, obtained 28 days after the second AZD1222 dose. The receptors originated from an adult who received the AZD1222 COVID-19 vaccine.

The V and J genes are TRBV15 and TRBJ2-7; 9 nucleotides align to TRBD1. With 5 bases clipped from V and 2 bases from J, the junction kept 4 bases outside the gene matches. There are 14 residues in the CDR3. CDR1 is LNHNV, CDR2 YYDKDF, per germline (reference sequence). The CDR3 region has the DNA TGTGCCACCAGCCCGCGGACAGGGGCCTACGAGCAGTACTTC. Residues: CATSPRTGAYEQYF.

CDR3 amino acids: CASSPSQGPTNYGYTF. The CDR3 DNA is TGTGCCAGCTCACCGAGCCAGGGGCCTACTAACTATGGCTACACCTTC. The V and J genes are TRBV18 and TRBJ1-2; D may be TRBD1 (6 bases). Looked up from germline, CDR1 is KGHSH and CDR2 is LQKENI. V was pared by 3 bases and J by 0 bases, with 14 bases between. The CDR3 has 16 amino acids.

This CDR3 reads CASGPKWPRIRTIYF. The CDR3 nucleotides read TGCGCCAGCGGGCCAAAATGGCCGAGGATACGCACCATATATTTT. This sequence joins TRBV23-1 and TRBJ1-3; D not certain. TRBV23-1 is given ORF status, its function remaining uncertain. The CDR3 has 15 residues. Trimming removed 8 bases from V and 9 bases from J, with 23 bases in between.

The table lists this clone with a count of one. The V and J genes are TRBV2 and TRBJ1-1, with 8 bases lining up with TRBD1. Losses at the gene ends were 4 bases for V and 0 bases for J; bases not matched to a gene: 1. This CDR3 region has 14 residues. Germline values: CDR1 SNHLY, CDR2 FYNNEI. The CDR3 nucleotides read TGTGCCAGCAGTGGGGACAGGATGAACACTGAAGCTTTCTTT. Protein product: CASSGDRMNTEAFF. Combining the CDR3 with reference TRBV2 and TRBJ1-1 gives the whole variable domain EPEVTQTPSHQVTQMGQEVILRCVPISNHLYFYWYRQILGQKVEFLVSFYNNEISEKSEIFDDQFSVERPDGSNFTLKIRSTKLEDSAMYFCASSGDRMNTEAFFGQGTRLTVV.

This chain joins TRBV5-6 and TRBJ1-6, with D possibly being TRBD1 (5 bases). From germline, CDR1 is SGHDT and CDR2 YYEEEE. V dropped 3 bases and J dropped 7 bases, with 8 bases sitting between them. This CDR3 is 13 amino acids long. Here the CDR3 reads CASSSGGNSPLHF. The CDR3 DNA follows: TGTGCCAGCAGCTCCGGGGGGAATTCACCCCTCCACTTT.

This rearrangement joins TRBV2 to TRBJ2-7; tentatively, D is TRBD1 (5 bases). V shed 4 bases and J shed 0 bases, with 7 bases lying between them. The CDR3 runs 13 residues. Germline CDR1 SNHLY, CDR2 FYNNEI. CDR3 region: CASSGQTSYEQYF. CDR3 DNA: TGTGCCAGCAGTGGACAGACCTCCTACGAGCAGTACTTC.

Here the CDR3 reads CASTGPPDRVRGYTF. The CDR3 DNA sequence: TGTGCCAGTACGGGTCCCCCGGACAGGGTTCGGGGCTACACCTTC. V and J are TRBV19 and TRBJ1-2; TRBD1 matches at 8 bases. V lost 7 bases and J lost 8; bases outside the gene matches: 15. This CDR3 has 15 amino acids. In germline, CDR1 is LNHDA, CDR2 SQIVND (reference sequence).

This chain joins TRBV5-1 and TRBJ1-1, with D hard to call. The CDR3 has 14 amino acids. V was trimmed by 4 bases and J by 1 base, leaving 11 bases between them. Germline CDR1 SGHRS, CDR2 YFSETQ. CDR3 in amino acids: CASSPTGQNTEAFF. The CDR3 DNA reads as TGCGCCAGCAGCCCCACGGGCCAGAACACTGAAGCTTTCTTT. The full variable domain, in which reference TRBV5-1 and TRBJ1-1 provide the parts outside the CDR3, is KAGVTQTPRYLIKTRGQQVTLSCSPISGHRSVSWYQQTPGQGLQFLFEYFSETQRNKGNFPGRFSGRQFSNSRSEMNVSTLELGDSALYLCASSPTGQNTEAFFGQGTRLTVV.

This sequence joins TRBV18 and TRBJ2-3; 10 nucleotides line up with TRBD1. Looked up from germline, CDR1 is KGHSH and CDR2 is LQKENI. V dropped 2 bases and J dropped 3; count of bases not matched to a gene: 8. This CDR3 has 17 amino acids. CDR3 residues: CASSPGAGQGETDTQYF. The CDR3, as DNA: TGTGCCAGCTCACCAGGTGCCGGACAGGGGGAGACAGATACGCAGTATTTT.

V usage is TRBV28 and J usage is TRBJ2-3; D gene uncertain. Trimming removed 4 bases from V and 1 base from J, with 12 bases in between. Germline CDR1 reads MDHEN; CDR2 reads SYDVKM. The CDR3 extends over 15 amino acids. The CDR3 nucleotides are TGTGCCAGCAGTTCACGGCTCTCTGGCACAGATACGCAGTATTTT. Its translation is CASSSRLSGTDTQYF.

V and J are TRBV2 and TRBJ2-5; 7 bases align to TRBD2. Germline assignment: CDR1 SNHLY and CDR2 FYNNEI. The CDR3 is made up of 14 amino acids. V trimming: 4 bases; J trimming: 5 bases; junction bases outside the gene matches: 7. CDR3 loop: CASSARVGGETQYF. The CDR3 nucleotides are TGTGCCAGCAGTGCGAGGGTGGGAGGGGAGACCCAGTACTTC.

This chain links TRBV9 with TRBJ2-1; 14 bases agree with TRBD2. The V gene's germline CDR1 is SGDLS and CDR2 YYNGEE. V shed 3 bases, J shed 1 base, and the junction held 6 bases outside the gene matches. This CDR3 has 18 amino acids. The CDR3 is CASSETSGGAGSYNEQFF. CDR3 nucleotide sequence: TGTGCCAGCAGCGAGACTAGCGGGGGGGCTGGGTCCTACAATGAGCAGTTCTTC.

This clone came up once. The CDR3 DNA reads TGTGCCAGTAGTATCTCCCTAGGCCTCTCCGGGAGCAATCAGCCCCAGCATTTT. It is translated as CASSISLGLSGSNQPQHF. The chain uses TRBV19 and TRBJ1-5; no clear D. V shed 3 bases and J shed 1 base, with 19 bases lying between them. The CDR3 is made up of 18 amino acids. Germline V gives CDR1 LNHDA, CDR2 SQIVND (reference sequence).

V is TRBV5-5 and J is TRBJ1-1; TRBD1 agrees at 7 bases. Trimming cost V 0 bases and J 11 bases; bases outside gene matches: 13. The CDR3 covers 15 residues. CDR1 and CDR2 (germline): SGHKS, YYEKEE (reference sequence). The DNA of the CDR3 is TGTGCCAGCAGCTTGGCCGTTGGACAGGTTTCGTACGCTTTCTTT. This gives the protein CASSLAVGQVSYAFF.

This clone was detected only once. V gene TRBV19 combines with J gene TRBJ2-2, with D tentatively TRBD2 (5 bases). CDR1 and CDR2 from the germline V gene are LNHDA and SQIVND (reference sequence). V dropped 6 bases and J dropped 0 bases, with 14 bases sitting between them. The CDR3 spans 16 residues. The CDR3: CASRDWRQSNTGELFF. The CDR3 bases are TGTGCCAGTAGGGATTGGAGGCAGTCGAACACCGGGGAGCTGTTTTTT.

The chain joins TRBV20-1 to TRBJ2-7; the D is unclear. The CDR3 extends over 11 amino acids. V was shortened by 3 bases and J by 3 bases, with 6 bases between the two germline ends. Germline V gene data show CDR1 as DFQATT and CDR2 as SNEGSKA (reference sequence). The DNA for the CDR3 is TGCAGTGCTAGTGCACTCTACGAGCAGTACTTC. Its protein product is CSASALYEQYF.

The chain employs TRBV9 and TRBJ2-2; D unclear. The CDR3 loop spans 14 amino acids. With 6 bases removed from V and 5 bases from J, the gap between germline ends came to 14 bases. Germline CDR1 SGDLS, CDR2 YYNGEE. In DNA form, the CDR3 reads TGTGCCAGCACCCGAGACCTTAGTACCGGGGAGCTGTTTTTT. The encoded protein is CASTRDLSTGELFF.

CDR3 region: CASRFSTDTQYF. In nucleotides, the CDR3 is TGTGCCAGCAGGTTTAGCACAGATACGCAGTATTTT. The chain couples TRBV2 to TRBJ2-3, with D uncertain. V gave up 6 bases and J gave up 0 bases, with 4 bases separating them. The length of the CDR3 is 12 residues. Germline V gene lookup returns CDR1 SNHLY and CDR2 FYNNEI.

CDR3 sequence reads: CASSYGLTYEQYF. The CDR3 bases are TGTGCCAGCAGTTACGGGCTAACCTACGAGCAGTACTTC. V and J are TRBV6-5 and TRBJ2-7; D not certain. The CDR3 has 13 amino acids. The germline V gene encodes CDR1 MNHEY and CDR2 SVGAGI. V lost 2 bases, J lost 2 bases, and 7 bases lay in between.

This clone has just a few counts. V and J are TRBV7-9 and TRBJ2-2; D gene uncertain. Germline V gene sequence: CDR1 SEHNR, CDR2 FQNEAQ (reference sequence). CDR3 length: 12 residues. The V end was cut by 8 bases, the J end by 1 base, with 5 bases between. The CDR3 coding sequence is TGTGCCAGCGTACAGAACACCGGGGAGCTGTTTTTT. The encoded protein is CASVQNTGELFF.

V usage is TRBV3-1 (or the pseudogene TRBV3-2) and J usage is TRBJ2-2; D is uncertain. Looked up from germline, CDR1 is LGHDT and CDR2 is YNNKEL (reference sequence). The CDR3 totals 14 residues. V was cut by 2 bases and J by 3 bases, with 7 bases left in between. Written as DNA, the CDR3 is TGTGCCAGCAGCCAAAACACCGACACCGGGGAGCTGTTTTTT. It codes for CASSQNTDTGELFF.

This chain uses TRBV2 with TRBJ2-7; D not resolved. This CDR3 comprises 12 residues. Trimming removed 8 bases from V and 1 base from J, with 9 bases in between. The germline V gene encodes CDR1 SNHLY and CDR2 FYNNEI. The CDR3 DNA reads as TGTGCCAGCCTTACGGCTTCCTACGAGCAGTACTTC. This codes for CASLTASYEQYF.

J is TRBJ1-1 and V is TRBV10-3; 7 bases align to TRBD1. CDR3 length equals 14 residues. V lost 2 bases and J lost 4; bases outside the gene matches: 4. Germline V lookup: CDR1 ENHRY, CDR2 SYGVKD. CDR3 in DNA: TGTGCCATCAGTGAGGGCCAGGGGGGCACTGAAGCTTTCTTT. Its translation: CAISEGQGGTEAFF.

The V call is TRBV13, the J call TRBJ2-3; perhaps TRBD1 as D (6 bases). This CDR3 has 15 residues. The V gene's germline CDR1 is PRHDT and CDR2 FYEKMQ (reference sequence). V was pared by 5 bases and J by 2 bases, with 14 bases between. This chain's CDR3 is CASSPSQGLTDTQYF. Written as DNA, the CDR3 is TGTGCCAGCAGCCCATCACAGGGCCTCACAGATACGCAGTATTTT. Full variable domain (missing parts from reference TRBV13 and TRBJ2-3): AAGVIQSPRHLIKEKRETATLKCYPIPRHDTVYWYQQGPGQDPQFLISFYEKMQSDKGSIPDRFSAQQFSDYHSELNMSSLELGDSALYFCASSPSQGLTDTQYFGPGTRLTVL.

The chain has TRBV18 and TRBJ2-2; 7 bases are shared with TRBD1. The J segment lost 1 base and the V segment lost 0 bases, leaving 2 bases of the junction unmatched. The CDR3 is 16 residues long. Germline V lookup: CDR1 KGHSH, CDR2 LQKENI. As DNA, the CDR3 is TGTGCCAGCTCACCACCAGGGACAGTGAACACCGGGGAGCTGTTTTTT. The encoded protein is CASSPPGTVNTGELFF.

The chain recombines TRBV4-3 with TRBJ2-7; D possibly corresponds to TRBD2 (5 bases). The CDR3 covers 15 residues. Trimming pared 1 base from V and 4 bases from J, leaving 14 bases between. Germline values: CDR1 LGHNA, CDR2 YSLEER. CDR3 sequence reads: CASSQVVGPGYEQYF. The CDR3 nucleotides read TGCGCCAGCAGCCAAGTGGTCGGCCCGGGATACGAGCAGTACTTC.

J is TRBJ2-7 and V is TRBV11-2; D is undetermined. The ends were cut back, 3 bases at V and 2 bases at J, with 8 bases in the middle. The germline V gene has CDR1 SGHAT and CDR2 FQNNGV. This CDR3 is built from 13 residues. The CDR3 loop is CASSFDTPYEQYF. CDR3 coding DNA: TGTGCCAGCAGCTTCGACACGCCCTACGAGCAGTACTTC.

V and J are TRBV2 and TRBJ1-2; D is uncertain. CDR1 and CDR2 (germline): SNHLY, FYNNEI. CDR3 length equals 13 residues. Trimming shortened V by 10 bases and J by 7 bases, and 19 bases separated the two germline ends. CDR3 sequence: CATKAEFATGYTF. The CDR3 DNA sequence: TGTGCCACCAAGGCGGAATTTGCCACTGGCTACACCTTC.

The genes are TRBV11-2 and TRBJ1-2; TRBD1 is a possible D gene (5 bases). Between the trimmed V and J ends, which lost 5 bases and 6 bases, there was a span of 16 bases. The CDR3 loop spans 14 amino acids. Germline V gene data show CDR1 as SGHAT and CDR2 as FQNNGV. The CDR3: CASSPDQGVDGYTF. The CDR3, as DNA: TGTGCCAGCAGCCCAGACCAGGGCGTGGATGGCTACACCTTC.

This clone was recorded once. The V gene is TRBV19, the J gene TRBJ2-2; D unresolved. V was clipped by 5 bases and J by 0 bases, with 28 bases between them. The CDR3 is made up of 21 amino acids. The germline V gene encodes CDR1 LNHDA and CDR2 SQIVND (reference sequence). As DNA, the CDR3 is TGTGCCAGTAGTGCCTGGGTGGTCTCGGCTTCTTCTCGATCGAACACCGGGGAGCTGTTTTTT. Protein: CASSAWVVSASSRSNTGELFF.